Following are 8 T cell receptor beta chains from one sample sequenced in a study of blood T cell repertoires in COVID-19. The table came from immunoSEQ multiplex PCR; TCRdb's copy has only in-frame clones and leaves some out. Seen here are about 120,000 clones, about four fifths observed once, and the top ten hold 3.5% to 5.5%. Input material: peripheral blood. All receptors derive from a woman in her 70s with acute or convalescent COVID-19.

The CDR3 DNA is TGTGCCAGCTCGCGCCAAGCACAAGAGACCCAGTACTTC. Protein sequence: CASSRQAQETQYF. This chain links TRBV6-1 with TRBJ2-5; no reliable D call. Trimming took 8 bases from V and 2 from J, leaving 12 bases between them. Germline V gene sequence: CDR1 MNHNS, CDR2 SASEGT. This CDR3 has 13 amino acids.

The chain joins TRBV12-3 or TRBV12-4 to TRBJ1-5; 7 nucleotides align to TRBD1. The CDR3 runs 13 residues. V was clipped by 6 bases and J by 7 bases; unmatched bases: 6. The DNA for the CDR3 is TGTGCCAGCAGCCTGGGACAGTACCAGCCCCAGCATTTT. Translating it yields CASSLGQYQPQHF.

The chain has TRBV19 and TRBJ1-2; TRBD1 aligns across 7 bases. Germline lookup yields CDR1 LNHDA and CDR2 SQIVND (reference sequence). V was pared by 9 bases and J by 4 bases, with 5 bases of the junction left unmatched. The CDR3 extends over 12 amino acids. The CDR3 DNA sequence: TGTGCCAGCGCCGACAGGGCCTATGGCTACACCTTC. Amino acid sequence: CASADRAYGYTF.

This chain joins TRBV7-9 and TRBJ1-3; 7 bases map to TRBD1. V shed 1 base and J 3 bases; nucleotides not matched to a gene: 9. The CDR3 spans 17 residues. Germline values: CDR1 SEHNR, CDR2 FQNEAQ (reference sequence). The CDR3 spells CASSLVGDREGGNTIYF. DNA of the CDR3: TGTGCCAGCAGCTTAGTAGGGGACAGAGAAGGTGGAAACACCATATATTTT.

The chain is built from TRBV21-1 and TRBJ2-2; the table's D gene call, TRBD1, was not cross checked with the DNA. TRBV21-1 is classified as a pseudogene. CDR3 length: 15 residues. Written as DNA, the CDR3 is TGTGCCAGCACCCTGGACAGGGTGCGTACCGGGGAGCTGTTTTTT. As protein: CASTLDRVRTGELFF.

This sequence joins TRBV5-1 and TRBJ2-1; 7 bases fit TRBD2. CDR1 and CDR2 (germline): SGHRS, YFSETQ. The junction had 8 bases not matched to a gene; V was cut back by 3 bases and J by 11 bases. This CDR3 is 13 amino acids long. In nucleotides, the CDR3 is TGCGCCAGCAGCTGGACTGGGGGAGGGCAGCAGTTCTTC. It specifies CASSWTGGGQQFF.

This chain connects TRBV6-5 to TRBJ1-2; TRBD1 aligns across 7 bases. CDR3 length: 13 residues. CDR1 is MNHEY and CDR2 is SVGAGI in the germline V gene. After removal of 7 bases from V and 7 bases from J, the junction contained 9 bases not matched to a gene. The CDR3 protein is CASTQLQGFGYTF. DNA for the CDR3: TGTGCCAGCACCCAACTACAGGGGTTTGGCTACACCTTC.

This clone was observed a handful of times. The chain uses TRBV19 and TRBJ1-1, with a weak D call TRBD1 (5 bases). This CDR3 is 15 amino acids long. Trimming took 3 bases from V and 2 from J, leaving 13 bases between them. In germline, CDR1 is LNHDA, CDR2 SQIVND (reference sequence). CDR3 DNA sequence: TGTGCCAGTAGTATTTCGGGGGGTATCAACACTGAAGCTTTCTTT. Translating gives CASSISGGINTEAFF.